The rows below give T cell receptor beta chains drawn from one sample of a study of Ad26.COV2.S vaccination and SARS-CoV-2 variants. Profiled with immunoSEQ multiplex PCR; TCRdb holds only in-frame clones, not every one. The table records some 350,000 clones, around 90% of them present only once. The starting material was peripheral blood, obtained in a trial of Ad26.COV2.S vaccine versus placebo. The receptors come from a person between 18 and 60 years old who received the Ad26.COV2.S COVID-19 vaccine or a placebo. CDR3s include the opening cysteine and the closing phenylalanine or tryptophan. Fields, in order: D gene, J gene, clone size, V gene, CDR3 protein, CDR3 DNA. D genes are given only for firm matches. The size of a clone is reported for some rows only, either as once, few or many, or as a class for expanded clones.

>TRBD1|TRBJ1-4|.|TRBV6-5
CATGDRVGLFF
TGTGCCACCGGAGACAGGGTCGGACTGTTTTTT
>TRBD1|TRBJ2-5|.|TRBV10-3
CAMNLQGAWPETQYF
TGTGCCATGAATTTACAGGGGGCCTGGCCGGAGACCCAGTACTTC
>.|TRBJ1-2|.|TRBV3-1/TRBV3-2
CASSTGVEGYGYTF
TGTGCCAGCAGCACCGGAGTCGAAGGCTATGGCTACACCTTC
>.|TRBJ1-1|.|TRBV15
CATSKVENTEAFF
TGTGCCACCAGTAAGGTGGAGAACACTGAAGCTTTCTTT
>.|TRBJ1-1|few|TRBV5-8
CASSRAPGSMVTEAFF
TGTGCCAGCAGCAGGGCCCCAGGGAGTATGGTCACTGAAGCTTTCTTT
>.|TRBJ1-4|once|TRBV25-1
CASSEGAGKLFF
TGTGCCAGCAGTGAAGGGGCGGGAAAACTGTTTTTT
>.|TRBJ1-1|.|TRBV12-3/TRBV12-4
CASSAQFVDPNF
TGTGCCAGCAGTGCCCAGTTCGTGGACCCTAACTTT
>TRBD1|TRBJ2-4|once|TRBV27
CASSTWTGENIQYF
TGTGCCAGCAGCACTTGGACAGGGGAAAACATTCAGTACTTC
>.|TRBJ1-2|.|TRBV5-6
CASSRTYGYTF
TGTGCCAGCTCCCGGACCTATGGCTACACCTTC
>TRBD1|TRBJ2-1|.|TRBV7-9
CASSPVSTGKNEQFF
TGTGCCAGCAGCCCCGTCTCGACAGGGAAGAATGAGCAGTTCTTC
>TRBD1|TRBJ1-1|few|TRBV13
CASSPQGVGRAEAFF
TGTGCCAGCAGCCCACAGGGGGTCGGTAGGGCTGAAGCTTTCTTT
>.|TRBJ2-1|.|TRBV12-5
CASGLVDPQGNEQFF
TGTGCTAGTGGTTTGGTGGACCCTCAGGGCAATGAGCAGTTCTTC
>.|TRBJ1-1|.|TRBV19
CASKGRPNTEAFF
TGTGCCAGTAAGGGCAGACCGAACACTGAAGCTTTCTTT
>TRBD1|TRBJ1-4|few|TRBV4-2
CASSQGWRGTEATNEKLFF
TGTGCCAGCAGCCAAGGGTGGAGAGGGACAGAAGCAACTAATGAAAAACTGTTTTTT
>TRBD1|TRBJ1-2|.|TRBV11-3
CASSFTGTGSRMAGYTF
TGTGCCAGCAGCTTTACCGGGACAGGGAGTAGGATGGCTGGCTACACCTTC
>.|TRBJ1-2|.|TRBV7-2
CASSLYTGGPRGHGYTF
TGTGCCAGCAGCTTATACACCGGAGGACCGCGCGGGCATGGCTACACCTTC
>TRBD1|TRBJ1-1|.|TRBV4-1
CASSPIDQGQGFFF
TGCGCCAGCAGCCCGATTGATCAGGGACAGGGTTTTTTCTTT
>.|TRBJ1-1|.|TRBV27
CASSITGKAFF
TGTGCCAGCTCTATCACAGGGAAAGCTTTCTTT
>.|TRBJ2-3|.|TRBV5-1
CASSSLGTDTQYF
TGCGCCAGCAGCAGTCTCGGGACAGATACGCAGTATTTT
>TRBD1|TRBJ2-3|.|TRBV4-1
CASSHVLRDRGTDTQYF
TGCGCCAGCAGCCACGTCTTAAGGGACAGGGGAACAGATACGCAGTATTTT
>.|TRBJ1-1|.|TRBV7-2
CASSSGTGDRLSTEAFF
TGTGCCAGCAGCTCCGGCACGGGTGACAGGTTGAGCACTGAAGCTTTCTTT
>.|TRBJ1-1|.|TRBV4-3
CASSQEGRGTEAFF
TGCGCCAGCAGCCAAGAGGGGCGGGGCACTGAAGCTTTCTTT
>TRBD2|TRBJ2-1|.|TRBV3-1/TRBV3-2
CASTPGLASYNEQFF
TGTGCCAGCACACCGGGACTAGCCTCCTACAATGAGCAGTTCTTC
>.|TRBJ2-6|.|TRBV6-1
CASSGSDRRSGANVLTF
TGTGCCAGCAGTGGTTCCGACCGGCGCTCTGGGGCCAACGTCCTGACTTTC
>.|TRBJ2-7|.|TRBV18
CASSPPSAGKFYEQYF
TGTGCCAGCTCACCACCGTCGGCAGGGAAGTTCTACGAGCAGTACTTC
>.|TRBJ1-4|.|TRBV12-5
CASGLTRQVGKLFF
TGTGCTAGTGGTTTGACCAGACAGGTGGGAAAACTGTTTTTT
>.|TRBJ2-2|.|TRBV7-9
CASSQNPENTGELFF
TGTGCCAGCAGCCAAAATCCAGAGAACACCGGGGAGCTGTTTTTT
>.|TRBJ2-1|.|TRBV7-2
CASSLYSISSYNEQFF
TGTGCCAGCAGCTTGTACAGCATAAGCTCCTACAATGAGCAGTTCTTC
>.|TRBJ1-1|.|TRBV2
CASSVKQLNTEAFF
TGTGCCAGCAGTGTGAAACAGTTGAACACTGAAGCTTTCTTT
>.|TRBJ1-5|.|TRBV19
CACAQPVGPQHF
TGTGCCTGTGCCCAACCGGTGGGGCCCCAGCATTTT
>.|TRBJ2-1|.|TRBV10-3
CAISESEIGVVSRQFF
TGTGCCATCAGTGAGTCAGAGATCGGAGTTGTGTCTAGGCAGTTCTTC
>.|TRBJ1-1|.|TRBV29-1
CSVERPLNTEAFF
TGCAGCGTTGAGCGGCCGCTGAACACTGAAGCTTTCTTT
>.|TRBJ1-1|.|TRBV27
CASSLLGLNTEAFF
TGTGCCAGCAGTTTATTGGGTCTGAACACTGAAGCTTTCTTT
>TRBD2|TRBJ2-1|.|TRBV3-1/TRBV3-2
CASSQSPGTSGFGEFF
TGTGCCAGCAGCCAAAGCCCCGGGACTAGCGGATTCGGGGAGTTCTTC
>.|TRBJ1-5|once|TRBV18
CASSPSGNQPQHF
TGTGCCAGCTCACCGTCAGGGAATCAGCCCCAGCATTTT
>.|TRBJ1-1|.|TRBV7-6
CASSPLTGMNTEAFF
TGTGCCAGCAGCCCATTGACAGGCATGAACACTGAAGCTTTCTTT
>TRBD1|TRBJ1-2|.|TRBV7-9
CASSLDRARGQDGYTF
TGTGCCAGCAGCTTAGACAGGGCCAGGGGGCAGGATGGCTACACCTTC
>.|TRBJ1-5|.|TRBV30
CAWSLGDNQPQHF
TGTGCCTGGAGTCTAGGAGACAATCAGCCCCAGCATTTT
>.|TRBJ1-5|.|TRBV6-1
CASSEADLGGDQPQHF
TGTGCCAGCAGTGAAGCAGATCTGGGAGGGGATCAGCCCCAGCATTTT
>.|TRBJ2-3|.|TRBV9
CASSVGTGGATDTQYF
TGTGCCAGCAGCGTAGGAACAGGGGGGGCCACAGATACGCAGTATTTT
>.|TRBJ2-1|.|TRBV2
CASRGRGGYNEQFF
TGTGCCAGCAGGGGGCGGGGTGGATACAATGAGCAGTTCTTC
>.|TRBJ1-5|.|TRBV4-1
CASSPRETVSNQPQHF
TGCGCCAGCAGCCCTAGAGAGACAGTTAGCAATCAGCCCCAGCATTTT
>.|TRBJ2-2|.|TRBV24-1
CATQREVAGELFF
TGTGCCACCCAGAGGGAGGTGGCCGGGGAGCTGTTTTTT
>.|TRBJ1-5|.|TRBV7-2
CASSLGGRGQPQHF
TGTGCCAGCAGCTTAGGAGGAAGGGGTCAGCCCCAGCATTTT
>.|TRBJ2-7|.|TRBV6-2/TRBV6-3
CASSYNRVTYEQYF
TGTGCCAGCAGTTATAACAGGGTTACCTACGAGCAGTACTTC
>.|TRBJ2-7|.|TRBV20-1
CSAEGRREQYF
TGCAGTGCTGAGGGGCGGCGAGAGCAGTACTTC
>.|TRBJ1-2|.|TRBV11-2
CASSLDGGPAQGYTF
TGTGCCAGCAGCTTAGATGGGGGCCCCGCGCAGGGCTACACCTTC
>.|TRBJ1-5|few|TRBV4-1
CASSQEAGGAQPQHF
TGCGCCAGCAGCCAAGAGGCGGGGGGAGCCCAGCCCCAGCATTTT
>TRBD1|TRBJ1-2|.|TRBV28
CASSRRGGQGAIYGYTF
TGTGCCAGCAGTAGGAGGGGGGGACAGGGGGCTATCTATGGCTACACCTTC